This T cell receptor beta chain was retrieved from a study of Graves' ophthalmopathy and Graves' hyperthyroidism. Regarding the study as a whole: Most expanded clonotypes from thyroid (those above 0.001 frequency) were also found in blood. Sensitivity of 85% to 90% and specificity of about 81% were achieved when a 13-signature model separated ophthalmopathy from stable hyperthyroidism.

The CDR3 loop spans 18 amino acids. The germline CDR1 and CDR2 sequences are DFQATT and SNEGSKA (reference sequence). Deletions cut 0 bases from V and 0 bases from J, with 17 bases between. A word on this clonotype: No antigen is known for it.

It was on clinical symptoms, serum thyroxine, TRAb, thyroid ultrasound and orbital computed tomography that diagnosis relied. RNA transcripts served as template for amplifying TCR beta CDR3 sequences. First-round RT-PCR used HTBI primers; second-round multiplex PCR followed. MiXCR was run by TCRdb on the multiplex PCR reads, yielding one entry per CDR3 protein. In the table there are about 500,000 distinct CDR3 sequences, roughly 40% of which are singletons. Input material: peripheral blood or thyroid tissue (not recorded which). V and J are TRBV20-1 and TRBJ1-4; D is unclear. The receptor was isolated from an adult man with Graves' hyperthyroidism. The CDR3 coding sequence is TGCAGTGCTAGAGATGTTGGTAGGGCAAGCTCAACTAATGAAAAACTGTTTTTT. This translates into CSARDVGRASSTNEKLFF.